Shown below are 31 T cell receptor beta chains from a single sample sequenced in a study of T-cell memory formation after mild COVID-19. TCRdb re-analysed the 5' RACE reads in MiXCR, keeping a single row per CDR3 protein. This sample yields around 440,000 distinct CDR3 sequences, of which 15% to 20% are seen a single time; 9% to 15% belongs to the top ten. What was sequenced was PBMCs or a T cell subset sorted from them (not recorded which). The receptor source for this set is an adult woman who had mild COVID-19 (a few samples of this study predate the infection). Cell type and time point are not known.

This clonotype was seen a handful of times. V usage is TRBV7-9 and J usage is TRBJ1-1; 8 bases are shared with TRBD1. Trimming took 5 bases from V and 2 from J; bases not matched to a gene: 10. The CDR3 is 16 residues long. Germline lookup yields CDR1 SEHNR and CDR2 FQNEAQ (reference sequence). The DNA of the CDR3 is TGTGCCAGCAGCCAATCCTACGGACAGGGAAACACTGAAGCTTTCTTT. It encodes CASSQSYGQGNTEAFF.

The table lists this clonotype with a few counts. V gene TRBV7-8 combines with J gene TRBJ2-3; 7 bases match TRBD2. V lost 5 bases to trimming and J lost 3 bases; unmatched junction nucleotides: 5. Per germline, CDR1 SGHVS and CDR2 FQNEAQ. The CDR3 contains 14 residues. The CDR3 spells CASSLYGGTDTQYF. The CDR3 coding sequence is TGTGCCAGCAGCCTCTACGGGGGGACAGATACGCAGTATTTT.

This clonotype was detected only a few times. The J gene is TRBJ2-3, the V gene TRBV5-1, with 9 bases that match TRBD2. Germline lookup yields CDR1 SGHRS and CDR2 YFSETQ. This CDR3 comprises 17 residues. V shed 3 bases and J 0 bases; nucleotides not matched to a gene: 8. The CDR3 DNA reads as TGCGCCAGCAGCTCCCGTCAGAGCGGGGGGAGCACAGATACGCAGTATTTT. Translation gives CASSSRQSGGSTDTQYF.

The chain combines TRBV5-6 with TRBJ1-2, with 9 bases aligning to TRBD1. The germline CDR1 and CDR2 sequences are SGHDT and YYEEEE. The CDR3 is 15 amino acids. V gave up 2 bases and J gave up 4 bases; unmatched junction bases: 6. In nucleotides, the CDR3 is TGTGCCAGCAGCTTTTGGGGGACAGGGACCTATGGCTACACCTTC. It specifies CASSFWGTGTYGYTF.

The gene calls are TRBV5-1 and TRBJ2-7; 8 positions agree with TRBD2. Losses at the gene ends were 4 bases for V and 3 bases for J; bases not matched to a gene: 9. Germline lookup yields CDR1 SGHRS and CDR2 YFSETQ. The CDR3 contains 15 residues. The CDR3 bases are TGCGCCAGCAGCGCAGGGCCGGGGGGGAACTACGAGCAGTACTTC. Its translation is CASSAGPGGNYEQYF.

V usage is TRBV2 and J usage is TRBJ2-7; no firm D call. Trimming removed 4 bases from V and 2 bases from J, with 12 bases in between. There are 14 residues in the CDR3. Per germline, CDR1 SNHLY and CDR2 FYNNEI. The CDR3 spells CASSVGQLAYEQYF. The CDR3 DNA sequence: TGTGCCAGCAGTGTTGGGCAGTTGGCCTACGAGCAGTACTTC.

CDR3 amino acids: CATARGQTDWEYTF. The CDR3 nucleotides are TGTGCCACCGCCCGGGGACAGACGGACTGGGAATACACCTTC. J is TRBJ1-2 and V is TRBV10-3; TRBD1 agrees at 7 bases. The CDR3 runs 14 residues. V lost 10 bases and J lost 11; bases outside the gene matches: 19. Looked up from germline, CDR1 is ENHRY and CDR2 is SYGVKD.

This clonotype appeared many times. V gene TRBV9 combines with J gene TRBJ2-2; the D is unclear. Trimming took off 2 bases at V and 5 bases at J, with 7 bases between the two ends. The CDR3 is 13 amino acids. CDR1 is SGDLS, CDR2 YYNGEE, per germline. CDR3 nucleotides: TGTGCCAGCAGCGTGACTGGAACCGGGGAGCTGTTTTTT. The encoded protein is CASSVTGTGELFF.

This clonotype was observed at least ten times. The chain combines TRBV7-3 with TRBJ2-5; D gene unclear. The CDR3 totals 13 residues. CDR1 is SGHTA, CDR2 FQGTGA, per germline. V was pared by 5 bases and J by 1 base, with 8 bases between. CDR3 amino acids: CASSRRVQETQYF. The CDR3, as DNA: TGTGCCAGCAGCCGACGGGTCCAAGAGACCCAGTACTTC.

The J gene is TRBJ2-7, the V gene TRBV7-9; tentative D call: TRBD2 (6 bases). V lost 5 bases to trimming and J lost 4 bases, with 27 bases between them. CDR1 is SEHNR, CDR2 FQNEAQ, per germline (reference sequence). The CDR3 is 18 residues long. This chain's CDR3 is CASSPTAGSRAGSYEQYF. The CDR3, as DNA: TGTGCCAGCAGCCCCACGGCGGGGTCCCGTGCTGGGTCGTACGAGCAGTACTTC.

Only a few counts were recorded for this clonotype. The chain is built from TRBV20-1 and TRBJ1-1; D ambiguous. This CDR3 is 15 amino acids long. CDR1 is DFQATT and CDR2 is SNEGSKA in the germline V gene (reference sequence). The V end was cut by 0 bases, the J end by 0 bases, with 11 bases between. CDR3 nucleotide sequence: TGCAGTGCTAGAGAGACGGGGTTAATGAACACTGAAGCTTTCTTT. Amino acid sequence: CSARETGLMNTEAFF.

V gene TRBV7-9 combines with J gene TRBJ2-2; 7 nucleotides match TRBD1. The length of the CDR3 is 17 residues. V lost 6 bases to trimming and J lost 2 bases; unmatched junction nucleotides: 12. Germline V gene lookup returns CDR1 SEHNR and CDR2 FQNEAQ (reference sequence). The CDR3 nucleotides are TGTGCCAGCAGGAAACAGGGGCCTCCACTAAACACCGGGGAGCTGTTTTTT. This sequence encodes CASRKQGPPLNTGELFF. Full variable domain (missing parts from reference TRBV7-9 and TRBJ2-2): DTGVSQNPRHKITKRGQNVTFRCDPISEHNRLYWYRQTLGQGPEFLTYFQNEAQLEKSRLLSDRFSAERPKGSFSTLEIQRTEQGDSAMYLCASRKQGPPLNTGELFFGEGSRLTVL.

In this sample, this clonotype turned up a few times. The V and J genes are TRBV5-4 and TRBJ2-1, with 9 bases fitting TRBD2. The J segment lost 9 bases and the V segment lost 4 bases, leaving 14 bases of the junction unmatched. The V gene's germline CDR1 is SGHNT and CDR2 YYREEE (reference sequence). The CDR3 contains 16 residues. The CDR3 is CASSPAGGRARGEQFF. CDR3 sequence (DNA): TGTGCCAGCAGCCCGGCTGGCGGGAGGGCTAGGGGTGAGCAGTTCTTC.

This rearrangement joins TRBV30 to TRBJ2-7, with D hard to call. In germline, CDR1 is GTSNPN, CDR2 SVGIG (reference sequence). CDR3 length: 12 residues. Trimming left V 2 bases short and J 6 bases short, with 11 bases between. DNA of the CDR3: TGTGCCTGGAGTAATCTCAAGGGCGAGCAGTACTTC. The encoded protein is CAWSNLKGEQYF.

The chain combines TRBV7-9 with TRBJ1-6; 8 bases match TRBD1. CDR3 length: 15 amino acids. The V segment lost 5 bases and the J segment 6 bases; nucleotides outside the gene matches: 6. The germline gives CDR1 SEHNR, CDR2 FQNEAQ (reference sequence). The CDR3 DNA reads TGTGCCAGCAGCAAACGGACAGGGACTAATTCACCCCTCCACTTT. Its translation: CASSKRTGTNSPLHF.

This chain connects TRBV5-4 to TRBJ2-6, with D unresolved. This CDR3 has 13 amino acids. V was shortened by 6 bases and J by 4 bases, with 8 bases between the two germline ends. Germline V lookup: CDR1 SGHNT, CDR2 YYREEE (reference sequence). CDR3 protein: CASKSPGANVLTF. CDR3 nucleotide sequence: TGTGCCAGCAAAAGCCCCGGGGCCAACGTCCTGACTTTC.

The V call is TRBV5-4, the J call TRBJ2-3; 10 bases fit TRBD2. In germline, CDR1 is SGHNT, CDR2 YYREEE (reference sequence). V gave up 3 bases and J gave up 0 bases; unmatched junction bases: 7. CDR3 length: 17 residues. The CDR3 loop is CASSSKVAGGSTDTQYF. The CDR3 coding sequence is TGTGCCAGCAGCTCAAAAGTAGCGGGAGGTAGCACAGATACGCAGTATTTT.

The genes are TRBV7-3 and TRBJ2-3; D perhaps matches TRBD2 (5 bases). CDR1 is SGHTA and CDR2 is FQGTGA in the germline V gene. The V end was cut by 0 bases, the J end by 1 base, with 8 bases between. This CDR3 spans 15 amino acids. CDR3 region: CASSLTHGGTDTQYF. CDR3 in DNA: TGTGCCAGCAGCTTAACCCACGGGGGCACAGATACGCAGTATTTT.

This clonotype came up a few times. The gene calls are TRBV11-2 and TRBJ1-3, with D uncertain. The CDR3 length is 16 residues. V was pared by 4 bases and J by 0 bases, with 13 bases between. Germline values: CDR1 SGHAT, CDR2 FQNNGV. The chain's CDR3 is CASSSWGQISGNTIYF. CDR3 sequence (DNA): TGTGCCAGCAGCTCCTGGGGTCAGATCTCTGGAAACACCATATATTTT.

This clonotype has just a few counts. The J gene is TRBJ2-3, the V gene TRBV24-1; D possibly uses TRBD1 or TRBD2 (6 bases each). Trimming took 2 bases from V and 0 from J, leaving 11 bases between them. CDR1 is KGHDR and CDR2 is SFDVKD in the germline V gene. CDR3 length equals 16 residues. The DNA of the CDR3 is TGTGCCACCAGTGATTGGGGGGCGACTAGCACAGATACGCAGTATTTT. Its protein product is CATSDWGATSTDTQYF.

The rearrangement joins TRBV29-1 to TRBJ2-1; TRBD1 is a possible D gene (5 bases). Trimming cost V 4 bases and J 13 bases, with 8 bases left between them. The germline CDR1 and CDR2 sequences are SQVTM and ANQGSEA. This CDR3 comprises 9 residues. The CDR3 nucleotides are TGCAGCGTTGTAGGGGCTCAGTTCTTC. It is translated as CSVVGAQFF.

V gene TRBV20-1 combines with J gene TRBJ1-1; the D is unclear. Trimming pared 4 bases from V and 1 base from J, leaving 7 bases between. The germline V gene has CDR1 DFQATT and CDR2 SNEGSKA (reference sequence). CDR3 length equals 12 residues. CDR3 amino acids: CSANSKNTEAFF. In nucleotides, the CDR3 is TGCAGTGCTAACAGTAAGAACACTGAAGCTTTCTTT.

The CDR3 reads CASSPPQGWNEQFF. Here the CDR3 DNA reads TGTGCCAGCAGCCCCCCCCAGGGGTGGAATGAGCAGTTCTTC. The chain couples TRBV3-1 to TRBJ2-1; possibly TRBD1 for D (6 bases). The CDR3 runs to 14 residues. Germline assignment: CDR1 LGHDT and CDR2 YNNKEL (reference sequence). V lost 4 bases to trimming and J lost 7 bases, with 14 bases between them.

The chain has TRBV24-1 and TRBJ2-2, with 9 bases identical to TRBD2. CDR1 and CDR2 from the germline V gene are KGHDR and SFDVKD. This CDR3 spans 16 amino acids. V was pared by 8 bases and J by 0 bases, with 6 bases of the junction left unmatched. CDR3 sequence: CATNLAGRANTGELFF. The CDR3 region has the DNA TGTGCCACCAATCTAGCGGGGCGAGCGAACACCGGGGAGCTGTTTTTT.

This clonotype was counted only a few times. CDR3 sequence (DNA): TGTGCCAGCAGCGGAGAGCTAGGTAACATTCAGTACTTC. This translates into CASSGELGNIQYF. The J gene is TRBJ2-4, the V gene TRBV9, with D hard to call. Looked up from germline, CDR1 is SGDLS and CDR2 is YYNGEE. V was shortened by 3 bases and J by 7 bases, with 11 bases between the two germline ends. This CDR3 comprises 13 residues. The variable domain in full, completed from reference TRBV9 and TRBJ2-4, reads DSGVTQTPKHLITATGQRVTLRCSPRSGDLSVYWYQQSLDQGLQFLIQYYNGEERAKGNILERFSAQQFPDLHSELNLSSLELGDSALYFCASSGELGNIQYFGAGTRLSVL.

In this sample, this clonotype turned up many times. This rearrangement joins TRBV5-1 to TRBJ2-5; D uncertain. The ends were cut back, 0 bases at V and 7 bases at J, with 13 bases in the middle. The CDR3 is 14 amino acids. Germline assignment: CDR1 SGHRS and CDR2 YFSETQ. Here the CDR3 DNA reads TGCGCCAGCAGCTTGGACAGACCGGAGCCGACCCAGTACTTC. Translated, it gives CASSLDRPEPTQYF.

V is TRBV20-1 and J is TRBJ2-1; perhaps D is TRBD1 or TRBD2 (5 bases each). CDR3 length: 14 residues. Germline-derived CDR1 and CDR2 are DFQATT and SNEGSKA (reference sequence). Trimming pared 6 bases from V and 0 bases from J, leaving 12 bases between. The CDR3: CSAWDGSSYNEQFF. CDR3 bases: TGCAGTGCCTGGGACGGCAGCTCCTACAATGAGCAGTTCTTC.

This clonotype was detected many times. The J gene is TRBJ2-3, the V gene TRBV5-1, with D possibly TRBD2 on 5 matching bases. The V gene's germline CDR1 is SGHRS and CDR2 YFSETQ. V was cut by 3 bases and J by 0 bases, with 11 bases left in between. The CDR3 has 15 amino acids. The chain's CDR3 is CASSSPGSSTDTQYF. The CDR3 DNA sequence: TGCGCCAGCAGCTCCCCGGGGAGTAGCACAGATACGCAGTATTTT.

The rearrangement joins TRBV5-4 to TRBJ2-1, with 9 bases that match TRBD2. The CDR3 is 15 amino acids. The ends lost 0 bases at V and 5 bases at J; junction bases unmatched: 3. From germline, CDR1 is SGHNT and CDR2 YYREEE (reference sequence). CDR3 loop: CASSLDLAGHNEQFF. The CDR3 DNA reads TGTGCCAGCAGCTTGGATCTAGCGGGGCACAATGAGCAGTTCTTC.

The J gene is TRBJ2-7, the V gene TRBV19; D might be TRBD2 (6 bases). CDR1 and CDR2 (germline): LNHDA, SQIVND (reference sequence). V was shortened by 6 bases and J by 0 bases, with 6 bases between the two germline ends. This CDR3 has 12 residues. CDR3 sequence: CASRDYSYEQYF. The CDR3 DNA is TGTGCCAGTAGGGACTACTCCTACGAGCAGTACTTC.

This clonotype was seen only a few times. V and J are TRBV20-1 and TRBJ1-2, with TRBD1 matching over 9 bases. The CDR3 runs 14 residues. The V gene end was trimmed by 1 base and the J gene end by 6 bases; junction bases not matched to a gene: 6. Per the germline V gene, CDR1 is DFQATT and CDR2 is SNEGSKA (reference sequence). CDR3 in DNA: TGCAGTGCTAGAGTTCGGGGACAGGGCGATGGCTACACCTTC. Translation: CSARVRGQGDGYTF.